One and the same sample provided the 2 T cell receptor beta chains below, sequenced in a study of cytomegalovirus exposure and HLA in healthy donors. The PCR ran on 60 Vbeta and 13 Jbeta primers. The table came from immunoSEQ multiplex PCR; TCRdb's copy has only in-frame clones and leaves some out. The sample comprises some 95,000 clones, about 69% of which are singletons, and about a sixth rests with the top ten. The sequencing input was PBMCs. The receptors shown here come from a woman between 18 and 30 years old in good health and CMV-seropositive.

The chain has TRBV4-1 and TRBJ1-5; D might be TRBD1 (5 bases). V lost 0 bases and J lost 6, with 6 bases in between. The CDR3 runs to 13 residues. Per the germline V gene, CDR1 is MGHRA and CDR2 is YSYEKL. CDR3: CASSQEGAQPQHF. CDR3 nucleotide sequence: TGCGCCAGCAGCCAAGAAGGGGCTCAGCCCCAGCATTTT.

This clone showed up just a few times. The gene calls are TRBV4-3 and TRBJ2-7; TRBD2 matches at 7 bases. Germline CDR1 LGHNA, CDR2 YSLEER. Losses at the gene ends were 4 bases for V and 1 base for J; bases not matched to a gene: 7. This CDR3 has 15 residues. This CDR3 is CASSRSGGGSYEQYF. CDR3 DNA sequence: TGCGCCAGCAGCCGCTCCGGGGGAGGGTCCTACGAGCAGTACTTC.